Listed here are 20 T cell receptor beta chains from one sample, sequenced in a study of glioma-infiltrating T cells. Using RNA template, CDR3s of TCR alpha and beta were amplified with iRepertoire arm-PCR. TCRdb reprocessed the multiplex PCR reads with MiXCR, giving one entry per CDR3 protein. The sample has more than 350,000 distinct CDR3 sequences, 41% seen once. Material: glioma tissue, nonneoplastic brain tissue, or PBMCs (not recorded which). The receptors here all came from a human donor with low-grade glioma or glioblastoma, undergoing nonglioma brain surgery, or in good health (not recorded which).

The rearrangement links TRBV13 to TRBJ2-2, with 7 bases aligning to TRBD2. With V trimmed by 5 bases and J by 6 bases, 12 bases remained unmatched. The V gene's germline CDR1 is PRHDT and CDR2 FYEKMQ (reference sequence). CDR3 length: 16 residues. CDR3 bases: TGTGCCAGCAGCCCGTTTGTGGGAGGGCCGCCCGGGGAGCTGTTTTTT. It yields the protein CASSPFVGGPPGELFF.

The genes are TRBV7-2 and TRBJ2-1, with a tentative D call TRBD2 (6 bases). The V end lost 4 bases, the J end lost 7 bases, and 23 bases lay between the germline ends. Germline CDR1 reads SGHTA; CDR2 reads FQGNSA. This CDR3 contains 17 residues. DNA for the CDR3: TGTGCCAGCAGCTCCGGGACTTCCCCAAGGGTAAAAAATGAGCAGTTCTTC. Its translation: CASSSGTSPRVKNEQFF. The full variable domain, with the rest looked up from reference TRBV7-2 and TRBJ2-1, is GAGVSQSPSNKVTEKGKDVELRCDPISGHTALYWYRQSLGQGLEFLIYFQGNSAPDKSGLPSDRFSAERTGGSVSTLTIQRTQQEDSAVYLCASSSGTSPRVKNEQFFGPGTRLTVL.

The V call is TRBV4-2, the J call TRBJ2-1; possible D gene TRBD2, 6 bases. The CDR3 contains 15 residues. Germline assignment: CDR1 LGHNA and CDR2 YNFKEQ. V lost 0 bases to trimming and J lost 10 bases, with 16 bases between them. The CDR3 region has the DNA TGTGCCAGCAGCCAAGAGTATTCGGGAGAAGACGAGCAGTTCTTC. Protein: CASSQEYSGEDEQFF.

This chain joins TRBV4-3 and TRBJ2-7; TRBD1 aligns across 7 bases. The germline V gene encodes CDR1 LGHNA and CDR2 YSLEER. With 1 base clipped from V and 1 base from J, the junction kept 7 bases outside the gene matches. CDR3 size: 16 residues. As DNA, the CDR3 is TGCGCCAGCAGCCAAGTGGCAACAGGGGATTCCTACGAGCAGTACTTC. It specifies CASSQVATGDSYEQYF.

CDR3 loop: CASSPHHAVNTQYF. The CDR3, as DNA: TGTGCCAGCAGCCCCCATCACGCGGTTAATACGCAGTATTTT. The V gene is TRBV7-3, the J gene TRBJ2-3; no reliable D call. Trimming took 5 bases from V and 7 from J, leaving 16 bases between them. This CDR3 has 14 amino acids. Germline CDR1 and CDR2: SGHTA and FQGTGA.

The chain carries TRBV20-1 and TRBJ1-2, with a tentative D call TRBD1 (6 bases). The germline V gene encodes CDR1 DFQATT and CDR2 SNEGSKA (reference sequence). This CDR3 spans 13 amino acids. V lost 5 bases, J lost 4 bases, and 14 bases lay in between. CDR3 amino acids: CSAWDTQGYGYTF. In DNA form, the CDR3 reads TGCAGTGCTTGGGACACCCAGGGCTATGGCTACACCTTC.

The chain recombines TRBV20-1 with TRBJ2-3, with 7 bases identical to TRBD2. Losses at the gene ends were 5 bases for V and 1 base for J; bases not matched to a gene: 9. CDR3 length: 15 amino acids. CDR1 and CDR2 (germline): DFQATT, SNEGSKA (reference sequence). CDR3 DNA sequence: TGCAGTGCTGAAAGGCGGGGGAGAGGCACAGATACGCAGTATTTT. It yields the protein CSAERRGRGTDTQYF.

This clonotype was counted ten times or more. CDR3 nucleotide sequence: TGTGCCAGCAGGGTGGGAGGGAACACTGAAGCTTTCTTT. Translation gives CASRVGGNTEAFF. The chain carries TRBV6-1 and TRBJ1-1, with D unresolved. This CDR3 region has 13 residues. Germline loops: CDR1 MNHNS, CDR2 SASEGT. V was shortened by 6 bases and J by 1 base, with 9 bases between the two germline ends.

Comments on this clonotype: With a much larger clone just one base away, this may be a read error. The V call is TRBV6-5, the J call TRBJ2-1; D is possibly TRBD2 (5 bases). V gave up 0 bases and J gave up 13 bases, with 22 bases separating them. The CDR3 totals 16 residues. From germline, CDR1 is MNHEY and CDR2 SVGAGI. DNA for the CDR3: TGTGCCAGCAGTTACTCGAGGGCCGGCTACCAAGAGACCCAGTTCTTC. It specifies CASSYSRAGYQETQFF.

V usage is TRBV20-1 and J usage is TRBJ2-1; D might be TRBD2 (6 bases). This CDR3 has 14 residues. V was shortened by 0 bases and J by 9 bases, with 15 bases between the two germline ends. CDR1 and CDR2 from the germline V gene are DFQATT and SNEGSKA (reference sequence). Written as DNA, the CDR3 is TGCAGTGCTAGAGATCGGGAGACTAGAAGTGAGCAGTTCTTC. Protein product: CSARDRETRSEQFF.

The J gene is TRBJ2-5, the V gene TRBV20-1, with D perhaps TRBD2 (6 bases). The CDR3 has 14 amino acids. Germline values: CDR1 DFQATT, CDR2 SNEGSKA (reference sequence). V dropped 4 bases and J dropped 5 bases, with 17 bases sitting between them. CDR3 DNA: TGCAGTGCTACCCTGCCCGGCGGGAAGGAGACCCAGTACTTC. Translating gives CSATLPGGKETQYF.

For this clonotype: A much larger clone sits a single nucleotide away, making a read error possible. Here the CDR3 DNA reads TGTGCCACCAGCAGAGAACGTGAGGACACTGAAGCTTTCTTT. Its protein product is CATSREREDTEAFF. This chain uses TRBV15 with TRBJ1-1; D gene ambiguous. This CDR3 is 14 amino acids long. Per the germline V gene, CDR1 is LNHNV and CDR2 is YYDKDF (reference sequence). V shed 0 bases and J shed 3 bases, with 8 bases lying between them.

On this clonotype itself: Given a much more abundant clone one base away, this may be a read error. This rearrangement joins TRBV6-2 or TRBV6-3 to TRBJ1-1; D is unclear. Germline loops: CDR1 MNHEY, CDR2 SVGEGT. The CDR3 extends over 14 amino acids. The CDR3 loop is CASSYTHRDTKAFF. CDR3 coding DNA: TGTGCCAGCAGTTACACTCACCGAGACACTAAAGCTTTCTTT.

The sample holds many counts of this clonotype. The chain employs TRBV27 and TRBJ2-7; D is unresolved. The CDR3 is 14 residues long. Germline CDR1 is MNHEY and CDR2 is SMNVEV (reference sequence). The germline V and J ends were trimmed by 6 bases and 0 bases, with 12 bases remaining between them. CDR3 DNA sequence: TGTGCCAGCAGCTCAAGCATCCTCTCCTACGAGCAGTACTTC. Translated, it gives CASSSSILSYEQYF.

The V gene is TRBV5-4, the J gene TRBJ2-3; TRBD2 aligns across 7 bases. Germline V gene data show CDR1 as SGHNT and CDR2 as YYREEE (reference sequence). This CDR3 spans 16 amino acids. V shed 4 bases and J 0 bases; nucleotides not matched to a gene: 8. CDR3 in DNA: TGTGCCAGCAGCCGACAACTAGCGATCAGCACAGATACGCAGTATTTT. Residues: CASSRQLAISTDTQYF.

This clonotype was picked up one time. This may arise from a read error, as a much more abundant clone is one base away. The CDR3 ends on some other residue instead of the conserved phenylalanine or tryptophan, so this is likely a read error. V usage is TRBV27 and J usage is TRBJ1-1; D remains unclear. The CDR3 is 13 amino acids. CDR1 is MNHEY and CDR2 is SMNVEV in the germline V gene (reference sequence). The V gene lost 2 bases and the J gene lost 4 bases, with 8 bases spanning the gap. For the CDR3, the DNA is TGTGCCAGCAGTTTAAAAGGGTCCACTGAAGCTTTCTAT. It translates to CASSLKGSTEAFY.

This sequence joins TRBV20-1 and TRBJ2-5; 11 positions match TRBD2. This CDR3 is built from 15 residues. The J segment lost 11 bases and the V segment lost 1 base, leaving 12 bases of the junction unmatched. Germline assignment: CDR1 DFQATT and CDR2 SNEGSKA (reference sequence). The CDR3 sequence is CSARVPGLAVNEQYF. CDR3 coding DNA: TGCAGTGCTAGAGTCCCGGGACTAGCGGTCAATGAGCAGTACTTC.

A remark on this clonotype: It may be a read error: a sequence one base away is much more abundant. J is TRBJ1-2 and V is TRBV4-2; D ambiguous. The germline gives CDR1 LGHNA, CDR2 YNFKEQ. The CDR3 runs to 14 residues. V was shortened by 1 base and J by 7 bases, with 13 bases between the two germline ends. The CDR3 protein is CASSQVPPGCGYTF. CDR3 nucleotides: TGTGCCAGCAGCCAAGTTCCGCCCGGCTGTGGCTACACCTTC.

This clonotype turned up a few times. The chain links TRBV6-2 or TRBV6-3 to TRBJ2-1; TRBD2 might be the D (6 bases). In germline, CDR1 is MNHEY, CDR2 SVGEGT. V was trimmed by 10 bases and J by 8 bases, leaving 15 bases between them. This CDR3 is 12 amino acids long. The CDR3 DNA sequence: TGTGCCACCTCTCTGAGGGACTATGAGCAGTTCTTC. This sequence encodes CATSLRDYEQFF.

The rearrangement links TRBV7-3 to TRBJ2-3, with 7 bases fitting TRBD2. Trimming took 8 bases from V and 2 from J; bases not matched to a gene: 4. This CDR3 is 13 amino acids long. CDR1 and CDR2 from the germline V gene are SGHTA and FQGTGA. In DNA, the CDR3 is TGTGCCAGCGGGCTAGCGGTCACAGATACGCAGTATTTT. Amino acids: CASGLAVTDTQYF. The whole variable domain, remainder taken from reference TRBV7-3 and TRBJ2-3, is GAGVSQTPSNKVTEKGKYVELRCDPISGHTALYWYRQSLGQGPEFLIYFQGTGAADDSGLPNDRFFAVRPEGSVSTLKIQRTERGDSAVYLCASGLAVTDTQYFGPGTRLTVL.